A selection of T cell receptor beta chains follows, all from one sample in a study of T cells after yellow fever vaccination. TCRdb re-analysed the 5' RACE reads in MiXCR, keeping a single row per CDR3 protein. Among approximately 510,000 distinct CDR3 sequences listed, 21% were seen once. The sequenced sample was PBMCs, obtained roughly 20 days after the first yellow fever vaccination. These receptors were taken from a man aged 18 to 29 who received the YFV17D yellow fever vaccine. Both conserved end residues are part of each CDR3. Fields, in order: D gene, CDR3 length, J gene, clone size, V gene, CDR3 protein, CDR3 DNA. D genes are given only for firm matches. Clone size is stated in some rows and not others, as once, few, many or a class when expanded.

>-|13|TRBJ2-7|-|TRBV5-1
CASSLVHSYEQYF
TGCGCCAGCAGCTTGGTCCACTCCTACGAGCAGTACTTC
>TRBD2|16|TRBJ2-1|few|TRBV5-1
CASSLEGGGVYNEQFF
TGCGCCAGCAGCTTGGAAGGCGGGGGGGTTTACAATGAGCAGTTCTTC
>-|15|TRBJ2-1|few|TRBV20-1
CSARDRRTLDNEQFF
TGCAGTGCTAGAGATCGCAGGACCTTAGACAATGAGCAGTTCTTC
>TRBD2|16|TRBJ2-3|-|TRBV12-3/TRBV12-4
CASSSSGGPNTDTQYF
TGTGCCAGCAGTTCTAGCGGGGGCCCCAACACAGATACGCAGTATTTT
>-|17|TRBJ2-5|-|TRBV5-1
CASSLELVRNRQETQYF
TGCGCCAGCAGCTTGGAATTGGTGAGGAACCGACAAGAGACCCAGTACTTC
>-|14|TRBJ2-3|-|TRBV7-9
CASSPGTAGDTQYF
TGTGCCAGCAGCCCGGGGACCGCGGGGGATACGCAGTATTTT
>-|15|TRBJ1-1|few|TRBV4-2
CASSKQPQGNTEAFF
TGTGCCAGCAGCAAGCAACCGCAGGGGAACACTGAAGCTTTCTTT
>TRBD2|15|TRBJ2-1|-|TRBV6-1
CASSPSGGAGGEQFF
TGTGCCAGCAGTCCTAGCGGGGGGGCTGGCGGTGAGCAGTTCTTC
>TRBD2|15|TRBJ2-2|-|TRBV7-3
CASSSGLALAGELFF
TGTGCCAGCAGCTCCGGACTAGCTCTGGCCGGGGAGCTGTTTTTT
>-|13|TRBJ2-5|few|TRBV7-3
CASRGWRPETQYF
TGTGCCAGCCGGGGTTGGCGTCCTGAGACCCAGTACTTC
>-|11|TRBJ2-7|few|TRBV2
CASSGRDEQYF
TGTGCCAGCAGTGGACGTGACGAGCAGTACTTC
>-|14|TRBJ1-2|-|TRBV6-1
CASRQGGSDYGYTF
TGTGCCAGCAGGCAAGGCGGGTCGGATTATGGCTACACCTTC
>-|15|TRBJ1-3|-|TRBV29-1
CSVSRDWDSGNTIYF
TGCAGCGTGTCCCGGGACTGGGACTCTGGAAACACCATATATTTT
>-|13|TRBJ1-5|few|TRBV18
CASSPGTNQPQHF
TGTGCCAGCTCACCCGGGACCAATCAGCCCCAGCATTTT
>TRBD1|15|TRBJ2-1|-|TRBV7-9
CASRRGDRSYNEQFF
TGTGCCAGCAGGCGCGGGGACAGGAGTTACAATGAGCAGTTCTTC
>TRBD2|14|TRBJ2-3|-|TRBV20-1
CSARRGGRADTQYF
TGCAGTGCTAGACGGGGGGGCCGCGCAGATACGCAGTATTTT
>TRBD2|18|TRBJ2-3|few|TRBV20-1
CSAPGLAGVSSSTDTQYF
TGCAGTGCTCCGGGACTAGCGGGGGTCTCTAGCAGCACAGATACGCAGTATTTT
>TRBD1|15|TRBJ2-2|-|TRBV6-1
CASTPTGAYTGELFF
TGTGCCAGCACCCCAACAGGGGCCTACACCGGGGAGCTGTTTTTT
>-|16|TRBJ1-2|-|TRBV5-1
CASSRDGLMADYGYTF
TGCGCCAGCAGCCGGGACGGCCTGATGGCGGATTATGGCTACACCTTC
>-|13|TRBJ1-1|-|TRBV20-1
CSARDWGGTEAFF
TGCAGTGCTAGAGATTGGGGGGGCACTGAAGCTTTCTTT
>-|13|TRBJ2-3|few|TRBV29-1
CSVEGRRLGVQYF
TGCAGCGTTGAAGGTCGGCGGCTAGGTGTGCAGTATTTT
>TRBD1|16|TRBJ1-5|-|TRBV7-8
CASSLRAGGSNQPQHF
TGTGCCAGCAGCTTACGGGCAGGGGGAAGCAATCAGCCCCAGCATTTT
>-|12|TRBJ1-1|-|TRBV20-1
CSAFGAHTEAFF
TGCAGTGCTTTCGGGGCCCACACTGAAGCTTTCTTT
>-|20|TRBJ2-6|few|TRBV11-2
CASSLVLLRLASPGANVLTF
TGTGCCAGCAGCTTAGTTTTGCTGCGTCTAGCCTCCCCTGGGGCCAACGTCCTGACTTTC
>-|12|TRBJ1-5|-|TRBV30
CAWSGLGQPQHF
TGTGCCTGGAGTGGGCTAGGGCAGCCCCAGCATTTT
>-|15|TRBJ1-4|-|TRBV7-2
CASSLQWGQVEKLFF
TGTGCCAGCAGCTTACAGTGGGGGCAGGTTGAAAAACTGTTTTTT
>TRBD1|17|TRBJ2-1|-|TRBV5-1
CASSYHGGTGGYNEQFF
TGCGCCAGCAGTTACCACGGCGGGACAGGGGGCTACAATGAGCAGTTCTTC
>-|13|TRBJ1-4|few|TRBV7-2
CASSLNPNEKLFF
TGTGCCAGCAGCTTAAACCCTAATGAAAAACTGTTTTTT
>TRBD2|14|TRBJ2-7|-|TRBV10-3
CAISGLAASYEQYF
TGTGCCATCAGTGGGCTAGCGGCTTCCTACGAGCAGTACTTC
>TRBD1|16|TRBJ1-2|many|TRBV10-2
CASSYGTGRANYGYTF
TGCGCCAGCTCCTACGGGACAGGCCGAGCTAACTATGGCTACACCTTC
>-|15|TRBJ1-5|many|TRBV4-1
CASSQDAGSNQPQHF
TGCGCCAGCAGCCAAGACGCAGGGTCCAATCAGCCCCAGCATTTT
>-|17|TRBJ1-1|few|TRBV4-1
CASSQDQWGTGLTEAFF
TGCGCCAGCAGCCAAGATCAGTGGGGGACGGGTTTGACTGAAGCTTTCTTT
>-|17|TRBJ1-2|-|TRBV3-1
CASSPRTTRYVTYGYTF
TGTGCCAGCAGCCCTCGGACAACTCGCTACGTTACCTATGGCTACACCTTC
>-|15|TRBJ2-5|many|TRBV15
CATSRGGRGDETQYF
TGTGCCACCAGCAGAGGAGGCAGGGGGGACGAGACCCAGTACTTC
>TRBD1|15|TRBJ2-3|-|TRBV6-5
CASSYPGQGTDTQYF
TGTGCCAGCAGTTACCCGGGACAGGGCACAGATACGCAGTATTTT
>TRBD1|15|TRBJ1-1|-|TRBV7-6
CASSLYRGEATEAFF
TGTGCCAGCAGCCTCTACAGGGGAGAGGCCACTGAAGCTTTCTTT
>TRBD2|15|TRBJ2-1|-|TRBV7-9
CASSFSSGGGNEQFF
TGTGCCAGCAGCTTCTCTAGCGGGGGGGGCAATGAGCAGTTCTTC
>-|13|TRBJ2-1|-|TRBV4-1
CASSQDAPGMQFF
TGCGCCAGCAGCCAAGATGCCCCCGGGATGCAGTTCTTC
>-|14|TRBJ1-1|-|TRBV7-9
CASSLEHSGTEAFF
TGTGCCAGCAGCTTAGAGCACAGCGGGACTGAAGCTTTCTTT
>-|17|TRBJ2-4|-|TRBV5-1
CASSPGTSKGHKNIQYF
TGCGCCAGCAGCCCCGGGACCTCCAAGGGACACAAAAACATTCAGTACTTC
>-|14|TRBJ1-5|-|TRBV2
CASSRSVSNQPQHF
TGTGCCAGCAGTAGGTCCGTTAGCAATCAGCCCCAGCATTTT
>-|14|TRBJ1-5|once|TRBV24-1
CATSDVGSRRPQHF
TGTGCCACCAGTGACGTGGGGAGCCGAAGGCCCCAGCATTTT
>-|13|TRBJ1-2|-|TRBV9
CASSGAGAIGYTF
TGTGCCAGCAGCGGGGCGGGGGCGATTGGCTACACCTTC
>TRBD1|13|TRBJ1-1|few|TRBV6-5
CASSYVHRGEAFF
TGTGCCAGCAGTTATGTGCACAGGGGTGAAGCTTTCTTT
>-|13|TRBJ1-3|few|TRBV2
CASSFQSGNTIYF
TGTGCCAGCAGTTTTCAGTCTGGAAACACCATATATTTT
>-|13|TRBJ1-5|-|TRBV7-8
CASSGEDGQPQHF
TGTGCCAGCAGCGGGGAGGATGGGCAGCCCCAGCATTTT
>-|15|TRBJ2-7|few|TRBV7-3
CASSPHRESSYEQYF
TGTGCCAGCAGCCCTCACAGGGAATCCTCCTACGAGCAGTACTTC
>-|13|TRBJ1-1|once|TRBV10-3
CAISELNQSEAFF
TGTGCCATCAGTGAGTTAAATCAATCTGAAGCTTTCTTT
>-|14|TRBJ2-2|-|TRBV20-1
CSAREGRVTGELFF
TGCAGTGCTAGAGAGGGGCGGGTCACCGGGGAGCTGTTTTTT
>TRBD2|13|TRBJ2-3|few|TRBV29-1
CSDLSGGPDTQYF
TGCAGCGACCTAAGCGGGGGGCCAGATACGCAGTATTTT
>-|16|TRBJ1-1|-|TRBV9
CASSVETGLSNTEAFF
TGTGCCAGCAGCGTAGAAACAGGACTTAGTAACACTGAAGCTTTCTTT
>TRBD1|16|TRBJ2-7|-|TRBV5-1
CASSWRQGALPYEQYF
TGCGCCAGCAGCTGGAGACAGGGGGCCTTGCCCTACGAGCAGTACTTC
>TRBD1|13|TRBJ2-5|-|TRBV4-1
CASGTGSGETQHF
TGCGCCAGCGGGACAGGGAGTGGAGAGACCCAGCACTTC
>-|16|TRBJ1-1|few|TRBV7-9
CASSLGTGTPNTEAFF
TGTGCCAGCAGCTTAGGGACGGGGACACCGAACACTGAAGCTTTCTTT
>-|13|TRBJ1-2|-|TRBV12-3/TRBV12-4
CASSDGRFYGYTF
TGTGCCAGCAGCGATGGACGGTTCTATGGCTACACCTTC